These 31 T cell receptor beta chains came from one sample sequenced in a study of T cells after yellow fever vaccination. TCRdb itself ran the 5' RACE reads through MiXCR, one entry per CDR3 protein. The sample holds a few hundred thousand distinct CDR3 sequences, about 7.8% seen once. The source was PBMCs, collected approximately 40 days after the first yellow fever vaccination. The source is a man younger than 35 who received the YFV17D yellow fever vaccine.

This clonotype was detected a few times. The chain links TRBV19 to TRBJ1-6; the D is unclear. V gave up 1 base and J gave up 5 bases, with 6 bases separating them. The CDR3 extends over 14 amino acids. Per the germline V gene, CDR1 is LNHDA and CDR2 is SQIVND (reference sequence). The CDR3 protein is CASSIGGNNSPLHF. DNA for the CDR3: TGTGCCAGTAGTATAGGAGGGAATAATTCACCCCTCCACTTT.

DNA for the CDR3: TGCAGCGTTGAAAACAGCAGGACGCAGTATTTT. It encodes CSVENSRTQYF. The genes are TRBV29-1 and TRBJ2-3; D call uncertain. Trimming left V 2 bases short and J 9 bases short, with 9 bases between. CDR3 length: 11 residues. Germline-derived CDR1 and CDR2 are SQVTM and ANQGSEA.

This clonotype showed up many times. This sequence joins TRBV12-3 or TRBV12-4 and TRBJ2-3; D remains unclear. This CDR3 is built from 11 residues. Between the trimmed V and J ends, which lost 3 bases and 4 bases, there was a span of 2 bases. The CDR3 sequence: CASSLSDTQYF. Here the CDR3 DNA reads TGTGCCAGCAGTTTGTCAGATACGCAGTATTTT.

The chain combines TRBV4-3 with TRBJ2-1; TRBD2 might be the D (7 bases). The ends were cut back, 1 base at V and 6 bases at J, with 13 bases in the middle. CDR1 is LGHNA, CDR2 YSLEER, per germline. CDR3 size: 15 residues. This CDR3 reads CASSQGVGGGNEQFF. For the CDR3, the DNA is TGCGCCAGCAGCCAAGGCGTAGGGGGGGGCAATGAGCAGTTCTTC.

This clonotype was seen only a few times. This chain connects TRBV7-9 to TRBJ2-2, with TRBD1 as a possible D gene (6 bases). V was shortened by 5 bases and J by 6 bases, with 16 bases between the two germline ends. There are 15 residues in the CDR3. CDR1 and CDR2 from the germline V gene are SEHNR and FQNEAQ (reference sequence). The CDR3 protein is CASSRFWGRAGELFF. In DNA form, the CDR3 reads TGTGCCAGCAGCCGCTTTTGGGGGCGAGCCGGGGAGCTGTTTTTT.

This clonotype was observed a few times. This chain joins TRBV20-1 and TRBJ2-1, with 9 bases aligning to TRBD2. The CDR3 length is 14 residues. Germline CDR1 is DFQATT and CDR2 is SNEGSKA (reference sequence). V was pared by 6 bases and J by 1 base, with 4 bases of the junction left unmatched. CDR3 DNA sequence: TGCAGTGCCCCTCTAGCGGGGTCCTACAATGAGCAGTTCTTC. Its protein product is CSAPLAGSYNEQFF.

This clonotype appeared a few times. The V gene is TRBV5-1, the J gene TRBJ2-2, with 7 bases lining up with TRBD1. This CDR3 region has 16 residues. J gave up 1 base and V 3 bases, and 6 bases lay outside the gene matches. Looked up from germline, CDR1 is SGHRS and CDR2 is YFSETQ. The CDR3 DNA sequence: TGCGCCAGCAGCTCGCCCGGGACAGTGAACACCGGGGAGCTGTTTTTT. Encoded protein: CASSSPGTVNTGELFF.

This rearrangement joins TRBV3-1 to TRBJ1-1, with D maybe TRBD1 (6 bases). The CDR3 covers 15 residues. Germline V gene data show CDR1 as LGHDT and CDR2 as YNNKEL (reference sequence). V was clipped by 11 bases and J by 3 bases, with 22 bases between them. CDR3 region: CACCQDLKGDTEAFF. CDR3 in DNA: TGTGCCTGCTGCCAAGATTTAAAGGGGGACACTGAAGCTTTCTTT.

V usage is TRBV6-5 and J usage is TRBJ1-1, with D perhaps matching TRBD1 (6 bases). Trimming removed 7 bases from V and 5 bases from J, with 8 bases in between. Germline assignment: CDR1 MNHEY and CDR2 SVGAGI. CDR3 size: 11 residues. CDR3 residues: CASIQGTEAFF. The DNA for the CDR3 is TGTGCCAGCATCCAGGGGACTGAAGCTTTCTTT.

The rearrangement links TRBV28 to TRBJ2-3, with a weak D call TRBD2 (6 bases). Germline assignment: CDR1 MDHEN and CDR2 SYDVKM. The ends were cut back, 3 bases at V and 2 bases at J, with 12 bases in the middle. This CDR3 is built from 15 residues. CDR3 residues: CASSFSGLTTDTQYF. The CDR3 coding sequence is TGTGCCAGCAGTTTTAGCGGACTTACCACAGATACGCAGTATTTT.

This clonotype showed up just a few times. The gene calls are TRBV18 and TRBJ2-7, with a weak D call TRBD1 (6 bases). Trimming removed 3 bases from V and 6 bases from J, with 12 bases in between. Germline V CDR1 and CDR2: KGHSH, LQKENI. The CDR3 sequence is 13 residues long. CDR3 region: CASSPLQGSEQYV. In DNA form, the CDR3 reads TGTGCCAGCTCACCTCTCCAGGGGAGCGAGCAGTACGTC.

The chain carries TRBV5-1 and TRBJ1-1, with a weak D call TRBD1 (6 bases). Germline V gene lookup returns CDR1 SGHRS and CDR2 YFSETQ. This CDR3 region has 15 residues. Trimming took 0 bases from V and 1 from J, leaving 10 bases between them. As DNA, the CDR3 is TGCGCCAGCAGCTTGGCTCTGACAGGGAACACTGAAGCTTTCTTT. Protein sequence: CASSLALTGNTEAFF.

Many counts were recorded for this clonotype. The CDR3 nucleotides read TGTGCCAGCAGTACTAACGGGGGGAAGCAGTTCTTC. Its translation: CASSTNGGKQFF. The genes are TRBV27 and TRBJ2-1; 7 bases map to TRBD2. Germline CDR1 and CDR2: MNHEY and SMNVEV (reference sequence). The V and J ends lost 5 bases and 11 bases, in that order; junction bases with no gene match: 6. The CDR3 consists of 12 residues.

To note about this clonotype: This clone may be a read error of a much larger clone one base away. The chain couples TRBV5-1 to TRBJ2-1; unclear D gene. Germline CDR1 reads SGHRS; CDR2 reads YFSETQ. CDR3 length: 14 amino acids. The CDR3 loop is CAGSDHGPNNEQFF. Here the CDR3 DNA reads TGCGCCGGCAGCGACCACGGGCCTAACAATGAGCAGTTCTTC.

The chain couples TRBV20-1 to TRBJ2-2, with TRBD2 as a possible D gene (6 bases). V lost 0 bases, J lost 4 bases, and 15 bases lay in between. The CDR3 totals 16 residues. In germline, CDR1 is DFQATT, CDR2 SNEGSKA (reference sequence). CDR3: CSARDGGSGSTGELFF. CDR3 sequence (DNA): TGCAGTGCTAGAGATGGGGGGTCAGGAAGCACCGGGGAGCTGTTTTTT.

This clonotype was counted only a few times. The rearrangement uses TRBV19 and TRBJ2-7, with a tentative D call TRBD1 (5 bases). Germline V gene data show CDR1 as LNHDA and CDR2 as SQIVND (reference sequence). Trimming cost V 3 bases and J 4 bases, with 13 bases left between them. This CDR3 has 14 residues. CDR3 residues: CASSIGASYYEQYF. In DNA form, the CDR3 reads TGTGCCAGTAGTATTGGGGCCAGCTATTACGAGCAGTACTTC.

The chain has TRBV6-2 or TRBV6-3 and TRBJ2-7, with D perhaps TRBD1 (6 bases). CDR3 size: 15 residues. CDR1 is MNHEY, CDR2 SVGEGT, per germline. V lost 5 bases and J lost 6, with 20 bases in between. The CDR3 sequence is CASSQPGHLPVEQYF. DNA for the CDR3: TGTGCCAGCAGTCAGCCGGGACACCTCCCGGTCGAGCAGTACTTC.

This clonotype was recorded at least ten times. The chain is built from TRBV12-3 or TRBV12-4 and TRBJ1-3; no definite D call. CDR3 length: 14 amino acids. V gave up 3 bases and J gave up 0 bases, with 6 bases separating them. The CDR3 region is CASSLVNSGNTIYF. In DNA, the CDR3 is TGTGCCAGCAGTTTGGTGAACTCTGGAAACACCATATATTTT.

This clonotype has just a few counts. The chain carries TRBV18 and TRBJ1-5, with 10 nucleotides matching TRBD1. V shed 3 bases and J 4 bases; nucleotides not matched to a gene: 3. CDR1 and CDR2 from the germline V gene are KGHSH and LQKENI. The CDR3 runs 15 residues. CDR3 sequence reads: CASSPDRGKNQPQHF. The CDR3 coding sequence is TGTGCCAGCTCACCGGACAGGGGGAAGAATCAGCCCCAGCATTTT. The full variable domain, with the rest looked up from reference TRBV18 and TRBJ1-5, is NAGVMQNPRHLVRRRGQEARLRCSPMKGHSHVYWYRQLPEEGLKFMVYLQKENIIDESGMPKERFSAEFPKEGPSILRIQQVVRGDSAAYFCASSPDRGKNQPQHFGDGTRLSIL.

The chain recombines TRBV6-5 with TRBJ2-4; 7 positions agree with TRBD1. CDR1 is MNHEY and CDR2 is SVGAGI in the germline V gene. This CDR3 spans 13 amino acids. J lost 7 bases, V lost 4 bases, and 4 bases had no gene match. CDR3 region: CASSSDRENIQYF. The CDR3 DNA follows: TGTGCCAGCAGTTCTGACAGGGAGAACATTCAGTACTTC.

This clonotype was seen at least ten times. This chain uses TRBV6-5 with TRBJ1-1; unclear D gene. The CDR3 length is 13 residues. V lost 4 bases to trimming and J lost 4 bases, with 10 bases between them. Germline CDR1 is MNHEY and CDR2 is SVGAGI. In DNA, the CDR3 is TGTGCCAGCAGTTTAGGGATCGGCACTGAAGCTTTCTTT. The encoded protein is CASSLGIGTEAFF.

This clonotype occurred a few times. V and J are TRBV28 and TRBJ1-5; no firm D call. V was trimmed by 3 bases and J by 5 bases, leaving 11 bases between them. The CDR3 covers 14 residues. Per germline, CDR1 MDHEN and CDR2 SYDVKM. CDR3: CASSLNGGYQPQHF. CDR3 sequence (DNA): TGTGCCAGCAGTTTGAACGGCGGTTATCAGCCCCAGCATTTT.

This clonotype was recorded a few times. J is TRBJ1-5 and V is TRBV6-6; no definite D call. The CDR3 covers 12 residues. Per the germline V gene, CDR1 is MNHNY and CDR2 is SVGAGI (reference sequence). The V end was cut by 7 bases, the J end by 1 base, with 5 bases between. This chain's CDR3 is CASTASNQPQHF. Written as DNA, the CDR3 is TGTGCCAGCACGGCAAGCAATCAGCCCCAGCATTTT.

This chain connects TRBV6-1 to TRBJ1-2; D is possibly TRBD1 (5 bases). Trimming removed 7 bases from V and 4 bases from J, with 13 bases in between. CDR1 is MNHNS and CDR2 is SASEGT in the germline V gene. The CDR3 has 13 residues. The CDR3 coding sequence is TGTGCCAGCACGCCAGGGTCGAGCTATGGCTACACCTTC. This encodes CASTPGSSYGYTF.

CDR3 sequence (DNA): TGTGCCAGCAGTACTCAGACTAGGGGGGGCGGGGAGCTGTTTTTT. It yields the protein CASSTQTRGGGELFF. This sequence joins TRBV12-3 or TRBV12-4 and TRBJ2-2; D perhaps matches TRBD2 (7 bases). V lost 5 bases to trimming and J lost 7 bases, with 17 bases between them. The CDR3 totals 15 residues.

This clonotype appeared a few times. The chain carries TRBV5-1 and TRBJ2-5, with TRBD1 matching 8 bases. V shed 4 bases, J shed 1 base, and the junction held 6 bases outside the gene matches. Germline V gene sequence: CDR1 SGHRS, CDR2 YFSETQ. The CDR3 consists of 15 residues. This chain's CDR3 is CASSVQTGAQETQYF. Written as DNA, the CDR3 is TGCGCCAGCAGCGTTCAGACAGGGGCCCAAGAGACCCAGTACTTC.

This clonotype was counted between two and nine times. V gene TRBV7-2 combines with J gene TRBJ1-2; 7 positions match TRBD1. The CDR3 is 12 residues long. Trimming removed 5 bases from V and 10 bases from J; junction bases left unmatched: 7. Germline V gene data show CDR1 as SGHTA and CDR2 as FQGNSA. CDR3 sequence (DNA): TGTGCCAGCAGCAACTACAGGGGACTCTACACCTTC. Translating it yields CASSNYRGLYTF.

This clonotype showed up just a few times. V and J are TRBV27 and TRBJ1-1, with D possibly being TRBD1 (6 bases). Germline CDR1 MNHEY, CDR2 SMNVEV (reference sequence). The CDR3 has 15 amino acids. Trimming took 3 bases from V and 3 from J, leaving 14 bases between them. CDR3 nucleotide sequence: TGTGCCAGCAGTTTTGGACAGCGTGTCGACACTGAAGCTTTCTTT. It encodes CASSFGQRVDTEAFF.

The chain combines TRBV6-2 or TRBV6-3 with TRBJ1-2; 8 bases align to TRBD1. Germline CDR1 is MNHEY and CDR2 is SVGEGT. The CDR3 contains 14 residues. Germline trimming cut 4 bases from V and 3 bases from J; bases unmatched to any gene: 4. This chain's CDR3 is CASSSTGAYYGYTF. For the CDR3, the DNA is TGTGCCAGCAGTTCGACAGGGGCCTACTATGGCTACACCTTC.

The V gene is TRBV6-5, the J gene TRBJ1-2; no firm D call. V dropped 0 bases and J dropped 6 bases, with 11 bases sitting between them. Germline V gene data show CDR1 as MNHEY and CDR2 as SVGAGI. The CDR3 contains 14 residues. CDR3 bases: TGTGCCAGCAGTTACTCGCGAGGGCGGGATGGCTACACCTTC. Its protein product is CASSYSRGRDGYTF.

The J gene is TRBJ1-1, the V gene TRBV4-2; D may be TRBD1 (5 bases). The CDR3 runs to 15 residues. Deletions cut 1 base from V and 3 bases from J, with 12 bases between. Germline V gene lookup returns CDR1 LGHNA and CDR2 YNFKEQ. CDR3 sequence (DNA): TGTGCCAGCAGCCAAGTCCTTGGGGCCGACACTGAAGCTTTCTTT. Translation: CASSQVLGADTEAFF.